Within the sample, the clone carrying this TCR delta chain is medium-sized (0.01 to 0.1%). The data belong to a study of gamma-delta chains in newborns, infants, children. TCRdb re-called clones from the reads via CATT. Among about 5,600 delta-chain clones listed, about 15% were seen once. The sample in question was blood, obtained at baseline. This receptor was identified in a child who was a newborn, infant or young child, either healthy, febrile or measles-vaccinated (not recorded which).

The CDR3 DNA follows: TGTGCCTGTGACAGAGGTCTGGGGGCTAACACCGATAAACTCATCTTT. The encoded protein is CACDRGLGANTDKLIF. This chain uses TRDV2 with TRDJ1; 7 bases line up with TRDD3. J was trimmed by 0 bases and V by 2 bases; bases with no gene match: 8. The CDR3 extends over 16 amino acids. Germline-derived CDR1 and CDR2 are GEAIGNYY and EKD.